This record looks at one TCR beta chain sequence and its context. With 4 bases clipped from V and 2 bases from J, the junction kept 16 bases outside the gene matches. Germline CDR1 and CDR2: MGHRA and YSYEKL. This CDR3 is built from 19 residues. The sample is drawn from a study of blood T cell repertoires in COVID-19. Whole-study context: T cells, B-cell-depleted T cells, or PBMCs provided the cDNA or gDNA that served as material.

In the original workflow: Estimation of nucleated cell counts was performed using reference gene primer amplification. Profiling relied on immunoSEQ multiplex PCR, and the TCRdb table lists in-frame clones only, not all of them. V, J and clone size were drawn from that table, and D and trimming were deduced from the DNA. The table lists under 250,000 clones, 83% of them singletons, with around 2.3% in the top ten. Input material: peripheral blood. This TCR came from a woman between 35 and 50 years old with active or convalescent COVID-19. The chain uses TRBV4-1 and TRBJ1-1; TRBD1 agrees at 10 bases. The DNA of the CDR3 is TGCGCCAGCAGCCTTGACAGGGGGACAGGGGTGGGAAGAAACACTGAAGCTTTCTTT. It yields the protein CASSLDRGTGVGRNTEAFF.